Listed here are 18 T cell receptor beta chains from one sample, sequenced in a study of T cell repertoires in cytomegalovirus infection. TCRdb itself ran the reads through MiXCR, one entry per CDR3 protein. The sample consists of about 180,000 distinct CDR3 sequences, about 15% of them appearing once. Specimen: CD8+ T cells from PBMCs. The receptors originated from a human donor in good health (CMV status not recorded). Some clones in this sample may be carry-over from other donors' samples.

The chain carries TRBV7-2 and TRBJ1-2, with unresolved D. Germline CDR1 SGHTA, CDR2 FQGNSA. Trimming pared 1 base from V and 3 bases from J, leaving 9 bases between. The CDR3 is 14 amino acids. The CDR3 spells CASSLDAAHYGYTF. The CDR3 nucleotides read TGTGCCAGCAGCTTAGACGCAGCACACTATGGCTACACCTTC. Complete variable domain (other parts from reference TRBV7-2 and TRBJ1-2): GAGVSQSPSNKVTEKGKDVELRCDPISGHTALYWYRQSLGQGLEFLIYFQGNSAPDKSGLPSDRFSAERTGGSVSTLTIQRTQQEDSAVYLCASSLDAAHYGYTFGSGTRLTVV.

This clonotype was detected only once. The CDR3 here is CASSYEGMNTEAFF. The CDR3 coding sequence is TGTGCCAGCAGTTACGAGGGGATGAACACTGAAGCTTTCTTT. This chain connects TRBV6-2 or TRBV6-3 to TRBJ1-1; D might be TRBD1 (5 bases). The germline CDR1 and CDR2 sequences are MNHEY and SVGEGT. Between the trimmed V and J ends, which lost 2 bases and 0 bases, there was a span of 7 bases. The CDR3 is made up of 14 amino acids.

The sample holds a few counts of this clonotype. This chain joins TRBV4-3 and TRBJ1-5; D remains ambiguous. V was pared by 1 base and J by 1 base, with 8 bases between. This CDR3 has 15 amino acids. Per the germline V gene, CDR1 is LGHNA and CDR2 is YSLEER. Here the CDR3 reads CASSQGPGSNQPQHF. The CDR3 DNA reads TGCGCCAGCAGCCAAGGACCCGGGAGCAATCAGCCCCAGCATTTT.

The V gene is TRBV6-1, the J gene TRBJ2-7; D possibly uses TRBD1 or TRBD2 (5 bases each). V was pared by 6 bases and J by 0 bases, with 15 bases between. CDR3 size: 15 residues. Germline CDR1 reads MNHNS; CDR2 reads SASEGT. In nucleotides, the CDR3 is TGTGCCAGCAGGGGGCTGGTGGGGAGCTCCTACGAGCAGTACTTC. It translates to CASRGLVGSSYEQYF.

This clonotype was counted a few times. The chain employs TRBV6-2 or TRBV6-3 and TRBJ2-1; 13 nucleotides agree with TRBD2. V was clipped by 0 bases and J by 8 bases; unmatched bases: 1. CDR3 length equals 15 residues. The germline CDR1 and CDR2 sequences are MNHEY and SVGEGT. The chain's CDR3 is CASSYSTSGGHEQFF. CDR3 bases: TGTGCCAGCAGTTACTCGACTAGCGGGGGGCATGAGCAGTTCTTC.

The rearrangement joins TRBV14 to TRBJ2-7; 10 bases agree with TRBD1. Germline V gives CDR1 SGHDN, CDR2 FVKESK. CDR3 size: 13 residues. V gave up 4 bases and J gave up 7 bases; unmatched junction bases: 4. The CDR3 coding sequence is TGTGCCAGCAGCCGACAGGGGGCTCGGGAGCAGTACTTC. It specifies CASSRQGAREQYF.

The chain carries TRBV4-3 and TRBJ2-7; 7 bases match TRBD1. Germline V CDR1 and CDR2: LGHNA, YSLEER. The CDR3 is made up of 14 amino acids. With V trimmed by 2 bases and J by 2 bases, 3 bases remained unmatched. The CDR3 here is CASSQRDRAYEQYF. The CDR3 DNA sequence: TGCGCCAGCAGCCAACGGGACAGAGCCTACGAGCAGTACTTC.

This clonotype appeared a few times. This chain connects TRBV18 to TRBJ1-5; D is uncertain. The ends were cut back, 3 bases at V and 3 bases at J, with 9 bases in the middle. This CDR3 comprises 14 residues. Per the germline V gene, CDR1 is KGHSH and CDR2 is LQKENI. CDR3 DNA sequence: TGTGCCAGCTCACCGTACGGGGACAATCAGCCCCAGCATTTT. Translated: CASSPYGDNQPQHF.

The chain uses TRBV20-1 and TRBJ2-5, with D possibly TRBD1 on 6 matching bases. Trimming stripped 5 bases from V and 2 bases from J, with 12 bases between. Germline V gives CDR1 DFQATT, CDR2 SNEGSKA (reference sequence). The CDR3 extends over 13 amino acids. The CDR3 DNA reads TGCAGTGCTTCGCGGACAGAGCAAGAGACCCAGTACTTC. Protein: CSASRTEQETQYF.

This clonotype appeared a few times. The chain combines TRBV12-3 or TRBV12-4 with TRBJ1-2, with D tentatively TRBD1 (5 bases). This CDR3 comprises 15 residues. V shed 1 base and J shed 4 bases, with 13 bases lying between them. The CDR3 nucleotides are TGTGCCAGCAGTTTAGTGGGGCCGGGGGTCTATGGCTACACCTTC. As protein: CASSLVGPGVYGYTF.

The sample holds a few counts of this clonotype. V gene TRBV12-3 or TRBV12-4 combines with J gene TRBJ2-7; D remains ambiguous. The length of the CDR3 is 13 residues. V lost 5 bases and J lost 1, with 9 bases in between. CDR3 amino acids: CASSPSFSYEQYF. The CDR3 coding sequence is TGTGCCAGCAGTCCCTCTTTTTCCTACGAGCAGTACTTC.

A single count supports this clonotype. The rearrangement joins TRBV12-3 or TRBV12-4 to TRBJ2-5; D remains unclear. With the DNA end fitting TRBJ2-1 better, the J assignment may be wrong. There are 12 residues in the CDR3. The CDR3 reads CASSFFDEAQFF. CDR3 DNA: TGTGCCAGCAGTTTTTTCGACGAAGCCCAGTTCTTC.

This clonotype came up many times. V is TRBV12-3 or TRBV12-4 and J is TRBJ2-7; D is undetermined. The CDR3 loop spans 14 amino acids. Deletions cut 8 bases from V and 5 bases from J, with 19 bases between. DNA of the CDR3: TGTGCCAGCTCGGACGGAAACTCGTTGGACGAGCAGTACTTC. Protein: CASSDGNSLDEQYF.

This clonotype showed up just a few times. The chain recombines TRBV28 with TRBJ1-3; TRBD1 might be the D (5 bases). From germline, CDR1 is MDHEN and CDR2 SYDVKM. This CDR3 region has 12 residues. The V end lost 8 bases, the J end lost 4 bases, and 9 bases lay between the germline ends. CDR3 in amino acids: CASQGYGNTIYF. The CDR3 coding sequence is TGTGCCAGCCAGGGTTACGGAAACACCATATATTTT.

The V and J genes are TRBV7-3 and TRBJ2-7; the match to TRBD1 covers 10 bases. Looked up from germline, CDR1 is SGHTA and CDR2 is FQGTGA. Trimming at V came to 2 bases and at J to 5 bases, leaving 6 bases not matched to a gene. This CDR3 comprises 15 residues. The CDR3 DNA reads as TGTGCCAGCAGCTTACGAGGACAGGGGGGAAACGAGCAGTACTTC. Protein sequence: CASSLRGQGGNEQYF. Looking up the rest from reference TRBV7-3 and TRBJ2-7 gives the full variable domain: GAGVSQTPSNKVTEKGKYVELRCDPISGHTALYWYRQSLGQGPEFLIYFQGTGAADDSGLPNDRFFAVRPEGSVSTLKIQRTERGDSAVYLCASSLRGQGGNEQYFGPGTRLTVT.

This clonotype was observed many times. V and J are TRBV7-2 and TRBJ2-1; TRBD2 might be the D (5 bases). V was trimmed by 1 base and J by 4 bases, leaving 8 bases between them. Germline CDR1 is SGHTA and CDR2 is FQGNSA. This CDR3 contains 14 residues. DNA of the CDR3: TGTGCCAGCAGCTTAGATAGGGAGTACAATGAGCAGTTCTTC. Its protein product is CASSLDREYNEQFF.

V is TRBV9 and J is TRBJ2-5, with a weak D call TRBD1 (6 bases). This CDR3 contains 15 residues. CDR1 SGDLS and CDR2 YYNGEE come from the germline V gene. V lost 2 bases to trimming and J lost 4 bases, with 15 bases between them. The CDR3 region is CASSVSQGLGETQYF. The DNA for the CDR3 is TGTGCCAGCAGCGTTAGTCAGGGGCTAGGAGAGACCCAGTACTTC.

In this sample, this clonotype turned up many times. The V call is TRBV7-8, the J call TRBJ1-1, with 8 bases fitting TRBD1. From germline, CDR1 is SGHVS and CDR2 FQNEAQ. This CDR3 has 15 amino acids. V lost 4 bases to trimming and J lost 6 bases; unmatched junction nucleotides: 10. CDR3: CASSSGTGLTAEAFF. CDR3 DNA sequence: TGTGCCAGCAGCTCCGGGACAGGCTTGACGGCTGAAGCTTTCTTT.